The rows below give T cell receptor beta chains drawn from one sample of a study of radiation and T cells in renal cell carcinoma. TCRdb keeps only in-frame clones here, not all; method: immunoSEQ multiplex PCR. The sample has around 81,000 clones, about 82% seen once. The source material was blood, sampled from a patient whose treatment included radiotherapy and nephrectomy. The receptors stem from a man aged 50-59 years with renal cell carcinoma. Each CDR3 is given with its conserved first and last residue. A D gene is named only where the DNA matches it firmly. Not all rows give a size; the values are once, few, many and, for expanded clones, a class.

clone_size j_call v_call d_call cdr3_aa cdr3_nt
. TRBJ2-3 TRBV2 TRBD2 CASSEVPSGRTNTDTQYF TGTGCCAGCAGTGAAGTCCCTAGCGGGAGGACTAACACAGATACGCAGTATTTT
. TRBJ1-5 TRBV4-3 . CASSQEWGQGNQPQHF TGCGCCAGCAGCCAAGAATGGGGGCAGGGGAATCAGCCCCAGCATTTT
. TRBJ1-4 TRBV18 . CASSPDRVGEKLFF TGTGCCAGCTCACCCGATCGAGTGGGTGAAAAACTGTTTTTT
once TRBJ1-2 TRBV11-1 TRBD1 CASSLGQGARGYTF TGTGCCAGCAGCTTAGGGCAGGGGGCACGAGGCTACACCTTC
once TRBJ2-6 TRBV7-3 . CASSSTGAVGSSGANVLTF TGTGCCAGCAGTTCTACAGGGGCCGTCGGGAGCTCTGGGGCCAACGTCCTGACTTTC
. TRBJ1-3 TRBV4-3 . CASSQDRGPGNTIYF TGCGCCAGCAGCCAAGATCGAGGGCCGGGAAACACCATATATTTT
. TRBJ1-4 TRBV5-1 . CASSLRGAGRNEKLFF TGCGCCAGCAGCTTGAGAGGGGCGGGACGGAATGAAAAACTGTTTTTT
. TRBJ1-5 TRBV4-1 TRBD1 CASNQTGTANQPQHF TGCGCCAGCAACCAAACCGGGACAGCTAATCAGCCCCAGCATTTT
. TRBJ2-7 TRBV5-1 TRBD2 CASSLTSGTYYEQYF TGCGCCAGCAGCTTGACTAGCGGGACTTACTACGAGCAGTACTTC
. TRBJ1-2 TRBV28 . CASSFLSEGYTF TGTGCCAGCAGTTTTCTGTCGGAAGGCTACACCTTC
. TRBJ2-5 TRBV18 TRBD2 CASSPPLSGGALETQYF TGTGCCAGCTCACCACCCTTGAGCGGGGGGGCCTTGGAGACCCAGTACTTC
. TRBJ2-3 TRBV29-1 TRBD1 CSAMTGGLTDTQYF TGCAGCGCTATGACAGGGGGCTTAACAGATACGCAGTATTTT
. TRBJ1-4 TRBV29-1 . CSVAAQRNEKLFF TGCAGCGTTGCGGCACAGCGGAATGAAAAACTGTTTTTT
. TRBJ2-5 TRBV10-1 TRBD2 CASSVQAGGHETQYF TGCGCCAGCAGTGTTCAAGCGGGAGGGCATGAGACCCAGTACTTC
. TRBJ1-2 TRBV6-5 TRBD1 CASSYGTENYGYTF TGTGCCAGCAGTTATGGGACAGAGAACTATGGCTACACCTTC
. TRBJ2-3 TRBV11-1 . CASSLATATDTQYF TGTGCCAGCAGCTTAGCTACAGCTACAGATACGCAGTATTTT
few TRBJ1-2 TRBV4-3 . CASSQGLLRDYGYTF TGCGCCAGCAGCCAAGGACTTCTCCGAGACTATGGCTACACCTTC
. TRBJ2-1 TRBV4-3 TRBD1 CASSHGQGSGNEQFF TGCGCCAGCAGCCACGGACAGGGGTCGGGGAATGAGCAGTTCTTC
. TRBJ2-7 TRBV6-5 . CASSYRVTRSYEQYF TGTGCCAGCAGCTACAGGGTAACTAGGTCCTACGAGCAGTACTTC
. TRBJ2-3 TRBV6-5 . CASSYGRGTDTQYF TGTGCCAGCAGTTACGGGCGGGGCACAGATACGCAGTATTTT
. TRBJ1-2 TRBV2 . CASRTTQNFPYTF TGTGCCAGCAGGACAACACAGAACTTTCCCTACACCTTC
. TRBJ2-7 TRBV5-5 . CASSLSGTSTYEQYF TGTGCCAGCAGCTTATCCGGGACGAGCACCTACGAGCAGTACTTC
. TRBJ1-4 TRBV2 TRBD1 CASQLGQGDLGEKLFF TGTGCCAGCCAACTTGGACAGGGGGACCTGGGTGAAAAACTGTTTTTT
few TRBJ1-1 TRBV28 . CASSKQSLVAEAFF TGTGCCAGCAGTAAACAGAGTCTCGTCGCTGAAGCTTTCTTT
few TRBJ2-7 TRBV29-1 TRBD1 CSVLIPGTGGYEQYF TGCAGCGTTCTCATCCCGGGGACAGGGGGCTACGAGCAGTACTTC
. TRBJ2-3 TRBV5-1 TRBD1 CASSPRQGRDTQYF TGCGCCAGCAGCCCTAGACAGGGTAGAGATACGCAGTATTTT
. TRBJ1-6 TRBV19 . CASNPGLNSPLHF TGTGCCAGTAACCCCGGGTTAAATTCACCCCTCCACTTT
. TRBJ1-2 TRBV7-8 TRBD1 CASSLDRGNGYTF TGTGCCAGCAGCTTAGACAGGGGGAATGGCTACACCTTC
. TRBJ1-4 TRBV7-2 . CASSDRSNEKLFF TGTGCCAGCAGCGACCGTAGTAATGAAAAACTGTTTTTT
. TRBJ2-1 TRBV9 TRBD2 CASSVATSGAPYNEQFF TGTGCCAGCAGCGTAGCGACTAGCGGGGCCCCCTACAATGAGCAGTTCTTC
. TRBJ2-7 TRBV7-2 . CASSPRQVRSYEQYF TGTGCCAGCAGCCCTCGACAGGTGAGGTCCTACGAGCAGTACTTC
. TRBJ1-2 TRBV30 . CAWTPHRVGGYTF TGTGCCTGGACTCCCCACAGGGTAGGTGGCTACACCTTC
few TRBJ1-6 TRBV7-9 TRBD1 CASRSAGGYNSPLHF TGTGCCAGCAGATCCGCAGGGGGCTATAATTCACCCCTCCACTTT
. TRBJ1-1 TRBV5-1 . CASSLLVQGSGVNTEAFF TGCGCCAGCAGCTTGTTAGTCCAGGGGTCAGGGGTTAACACTGAAGCTTTCTTT
. TRBJ2-2 TRBV5-1 . CASREQIRVTGELFF TGCGCCAGCAGGGAACAAATCAGGGTTACCGGGGAGCTGTTTTTT
few TRBJ2-7 TRBV7-2 . CASSTDSGGSYEQYF TGTGCCAGCAGCACGGACAGCGGAGGTTCCTACGAGCAGTACTTC
. TRBJ2-3 TRBV4-3 TRBD1 CASSHGTGDTDTQYF TGCGCCAGCAGCCATGGTACAGGGGACACAGATACGCAGTATTTT
. TRBJ2-1 TRBV2 . CASKAGSYNEQFF TGTGCCAGCAAAGCAGGGTCCTACAATGAGCAGTTCTTC
. TRBJ1-1 TRBV19 . CASSIGGRVEAEAFF TGTGCCAGTAGTATAGGGGGACGGGTTGAGGCTGAAGCTTTCTTT
. TRBJ1-5 TRBV11-2 . CASSSLNQPQHF TGTGCCAGCAGCTCCTTAAATCAGCCCCAGCATTTT
. TRBJ2-7 TRBV10-3 . CAISEWDYEQYF TGTGCCATCAGTGAGTGGGACTACGAGCAGTACTTC
. TRBJ2-5 TRBV5-1 . CASSSYIGAGETQYF TGCGCCAGCAGCTCGTACATCGGGGCTGGAGAGACCCAGTACTTC